This TCR beta chain was obtained from a study of cytomegalovirus exposure and HLA in healthy donors (dated by TCRdb to 2015 to 2018). About the full investigation: According to an earlier analysis of 587 of the donors, about 170 million T cells yielded over 100 million unique TCR beta sequences and less than 300 Gb of sequence data. Genome-wide SNP genotypes for about 65% of the roughly 670 donors were used in a later genetic analysis, which treated that subset as a discovery cohort. Typing coverage differed by locus: A, B, C, DRB1 and DQB1 were typed in roughly 620-630 donors, DQA1 in 500 to 550, DPA1 in some 570, and DPB1 in 472. An early release that covered roughly 600 HLA-typed donors contained 250 to 350 gigabases of sequencing data and some 87 million unique TCR sequences. Donor age, sex, ethnicity and CMV serostatus were compiled together with the repertoire data. An earlier analysis of roughly 580 of the donors used high-throughput TCR beta sequencing to judge whether each TCR beta V gene segment behaved as functional or pseudogenic. The study aimed to test whether signatures of past pathogen exposure could be identified by cataloging public T cell receptors. Every repertoire in the discovery cohort had been generated on one and the same sequencing platform. Several DR-DQ haplotypes were treated as single units for association and clustering because of strong linkage in the cohort. In a later analysis, previously published TCR beta repertoires from some 640 donors were re-analyzed and high-resolution HLA genotyping was added so that TCR occurrence patterns could be studied. The study combined high-throughput TCR immunosequencing, statistical association of individual TCRs with disease status, and machine learning to predict cytomegalovirus infection status. HLA typing covered class I and class II loci at four-digit resolution. Among roughly 370 genotyped donors of the cohort, an average of around 240,000 unique TCR beta nucleotide sequences were sequenced per donor, roughly 20% of them non-productive. Besides the first cohort of roughly 700 subjects, a separate validation cohort made up of 95 to 150 different subjects was used. The study used immunosequencing to profile the T cell repertoires of under 700 subjects and linked those repertoires to cytomegalovirus serostatus. Of the roughly 420 genotyped donors, 81% were placed in the genetic ancestry cluster associated with self-reported Caucasian donors. Rather than using new phenotypic data, the later analysis identified candidate immune exposures from TCR beta sequences and from how often those sequences occurred across donors. Summary of the overall study and its limitations: In vitro tests confirmed that a few of the cytomegalovirus-associated TCR beta chains recognize cytomegalovirus antigens. Because counts were too low, about 18 rarely observed V segments, including chromosome 9 orphons, were left out of the earlier analysis of approximately 500 of the donors. A total of 150 to 200 TCR beta chains were listed by the study as associated with cytomegalovirus. Correlated functional status among segregating V segments might be attributable to linkage disequilibrium, but an unknown experimental factor could not be ruled out. A further reported finding was that TCR beta sequences accurately predicted the HLA-A and HLA-B alleles for most subjects in the first cohort. In a later analysis, HLA-associated TCR beta chains were found to be more clonally expanded and to have lower generation probabilities than equally common non-associated chains. The classifier was reported to diagnose cytomegalovirus status with high specificity and sensitivity in both the original cohort and the validation cohort. According to a later analysis, parvovirus B19, influenza, CMV and Epstein-Barr virus appeared linked to several top co-occurrence clusters. The presence/absence analyses assumed that sequencing depth was roughly uniform across donors, and that assumption may not be true. This cohort had only TCR beta chains sequenced, and the lack of alpha or paired-chain data limited which features could be detected. In a later analysis, the rate of TCR association differed among HLA loci, with DRB1 alleles having the most associated TCRs and HLA-C alleles having the fewest. Because the 87-base-pair reads could not distinguish some IMGT-functional V segments, including TRBV6-2 and TRBV6-3, those segments were excluded. A group of highly shared sequence variants was considered likely to be a technical artifact of the sequencing pipeline. Most TCR sequences were observed very rarely across donors, whereas some public TCRs were present in many individuals. The authors suggested that the approach could potentially be extended to other disease states and immunological phenotypes. HLA typing was unavailable for some donors at each locus, so association tests used only the typed subset. A later genetic analysis associated a missense DCLRE1C variant with V-gene and J-gene trimming of TCR beta chains, and an independent cohort replicated the association. A later analysis found that most CMV-associated TCR beta chains appeared HLA-restricted, with HLA associations seemingly driven largely by CMV exposure. Specific HLA alleles were associated with 18,000 or so TCR beta sequences at a false discovery rate of 0.05 in a later analysis. Compared with the roughly 670-donor mean, donors in an Asian-associated ancestry cluster had fewer N-insertions in productive TCRs, according to a later genetic analysis. In an earlier analysis of 500 to 650 of the donors, most TCR beta V segments appeared in productive rearrangements about 87% or about 30% of the time, broadly matching IMGT annotations. When HLA alleles, especially DR and DQ, strongly co-occurred, attributing TCR associations to individual alleles was difficult. For the cohort, immune exposure information was limited to CMV serostatus.

Libraries were constructed by the immunoSEQ multiplex PCR assay. The multiplex PCR relied on a mix of 60 forward primers for TCR Vbeta segments and 13 reverse primers for TCR Jbeta segments. The CDR3 region of rearranged TCR beta genes was amplified from genomic DNA by a multiplex PCR assay. The amplified TCR beta libraries were sequenced on the Illumina HiSeq System as 87-base-pair reads. As for how the authors treated the data: A later analysis counted approximately 76 million unique TCR beta chains across the roughly 700 repertoires, and 10 million to 11 million of these chains were shared by at least two donors. To remove PCR and sequencing errors, raw reads were error-corrected and collapsed into unique sequences using a nearest-neighbor algorithm that merged closely related sequences. V, D and J gene segments were assigned by aligning CDR3 sequences to IMGT reference sequences. For a sequence to be retained, a match of at least six nucleotides to both a V gene segment and a J gene segment was required. Rearrangements were classified as productive when the CDR3 lacked stop codons and remained in frame with V and J, and all other rearrangements were classified as non-productive. CDR3 was defined according to IMGT convention as the region running from the second conserved V-encoded cysteine to the conserved J-encoded phenylalanine. The earlier analysis of about 610 of the donors excluded sequences that lacked an unambiguous match to a single V gene segment. An earlier analysis of some 500 of the donors classified V segments as functional when productive rearrangements were above 56.7% and as segregating when the standard deviation between donors was above 5%. To diagnose cytomegalovirus status from the catalog of TCR beta chain sequences, a statistical classification framework was built. A later analysis assigned V and J genes by comparing TCR nucleotide sequences with IMGT/GENE-DB human TR gene sequences. The TCRdist pipeline was used in a later analysis to assign CDR3 sequences and most-parsimonious VDJ recombination scenarios. In a later analysis, every TCR beta chain was defined by the combination of its CDR3 amino acid sequence and its V-gene family, and reads without a unique V-gene family were dropped. A later analysis removed nearly 600 highly shared, low-generation-probability nucleotide sequences to deal with suspected cross-contamination and a sequencing artifact. A later analysis calculated a clonal expansion index for each public chain from normalized within-repertoire ranks of inferred template counts. Generation probabilities in a later analysis came from a VDJ recombination model fitted to out-of-frame rearrangements, and those results were checked against IGoR. In a later analysis, TCR-TCR, TCR-HLA and TCR-CMV co-occurrence was scored with hypergeometric tests, and a repertoire-size bias correction was applied to TCR pairs. False discovery rates were estimated in a later analysis by permuting HLA or CMV assignments 20 times. In a later analysis, co-occurring TCRs were grouped using DBSCAN, with TCRdist sequence similarity added in when clustering inside HLA-allele-positive subsets. Repertoires with fewer than 30,000 or more than 120,000 public chains were left out of co-occurrence clustering, as were five repertoires with anomalous nucleotide sharing. TCRdb took this table from immuneACCESS and kept in-frame rearrangements with V and J called. Such tables lack part of the clones; where checked against another copy, unresolved V genes explain under half of the gap, and the rest is unexplained. That table furnishes V, J and clone size, whereas the DNA furnished D and trimming. The table for this sample lists some 170,000 clones; about four fifths of them were counted only once. The top ten hold over 4.5% of the sample.

The cohort was made up of approximately 700 healthy bone marrow donors. At the time of sampling, all cohort members were nominally healthy, though unrecorded immune exposures were likely present. The donor tested CMV seropositive and was one of the 289 seropositive cohort members. Every donor gave a peripheral blood sample, and the peripheral blood mononuclear cells from that sample were used for TCR beta sequencing. The Qiagen DNeasy Blood Extraction Kit was used to extract genomic DNA from the blood cell samples. A remark on this clone: It lacks a known antigen. Qualities for individual bases were not recorded, and no much larger clone is one base off. The sample has other DNA sequences that encode this CDR3 too.

V gives up 3 bases and J gives up 1 base, and the segment between their germline ends measures 6 bases. The CDR3 goes from the cysteine to the phenylalanine over 13 residues. Only the CDR3 portion is preserved as DNA: 39 bases, with reading frame beginning at the first base. For CDR1 and CDR2, the germline V gene lists MNHEY and SVGAGI. The source is a woman aged 18 to 35 in good health and CMV-seropositive. The material sequenced was PBMCs. The V gene is TRBV6-5 and the J gene is TRBJ1-1, with no reliable assignment of the D segment. The CDR3 in this case is CASSYSRNTEAFF. In nucleotide form, the sequence is TGTGCCAGCAGTTATTCGAGGAACACTGAAGCTTTCTTT.